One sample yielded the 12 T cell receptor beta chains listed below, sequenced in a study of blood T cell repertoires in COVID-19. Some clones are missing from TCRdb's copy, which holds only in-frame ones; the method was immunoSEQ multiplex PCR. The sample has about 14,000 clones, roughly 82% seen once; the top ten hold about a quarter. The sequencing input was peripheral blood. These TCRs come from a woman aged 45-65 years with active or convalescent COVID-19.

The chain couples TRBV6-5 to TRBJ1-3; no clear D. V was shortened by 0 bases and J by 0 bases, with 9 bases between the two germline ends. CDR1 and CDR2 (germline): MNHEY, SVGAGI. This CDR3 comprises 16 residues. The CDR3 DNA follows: TGTGCCAGCAGTTACTCTTCCAGAAGCTCTGGAAACACCATATATTTT. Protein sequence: CASSYSSRSSGNTIYF.

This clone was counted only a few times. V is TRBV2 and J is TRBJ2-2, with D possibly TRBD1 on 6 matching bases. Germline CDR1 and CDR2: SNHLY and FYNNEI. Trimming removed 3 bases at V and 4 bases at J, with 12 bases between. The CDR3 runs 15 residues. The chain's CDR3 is CASSDSWGPTGELFF. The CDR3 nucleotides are TGTGCCAGCAGTGACAGCTGGGGGCCCACCGGGGAGCTGTTTTTT.

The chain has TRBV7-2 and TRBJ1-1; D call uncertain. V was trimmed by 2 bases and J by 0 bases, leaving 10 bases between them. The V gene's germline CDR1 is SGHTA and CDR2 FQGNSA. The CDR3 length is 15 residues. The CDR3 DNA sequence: TGTGCCAGCAGCTTAATCCGTATAGTGAACACTGAAGCTTTCTTT. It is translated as CASSLIRIVNTEAFF.

The CDR3 nucleotides read TGTGCCAGCAGTTTGGGACTATGGGGAGCACAAGAGACCCAGTACTTC. Translating gives CASSLGLWGAQETQYF. The rearrangement joins TRBV28 to TRBJ2-5; 7 positions agree with TRBD2. The germline V gene encodes CDR1 MDHEN and CDR2 SYDVKM. This CDR3 spans 16 amino acids. V lost 3 bases and J lost 2; bases outside the gene matches: 9.

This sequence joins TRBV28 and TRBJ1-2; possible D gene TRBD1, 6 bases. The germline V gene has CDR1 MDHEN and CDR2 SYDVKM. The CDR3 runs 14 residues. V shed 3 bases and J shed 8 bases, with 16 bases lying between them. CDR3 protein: CASSFGQSIRGYTF. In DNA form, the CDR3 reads TGTGCCAGCAGTTTTGGACAGAGTATTCGGGGCTACACCTTC.

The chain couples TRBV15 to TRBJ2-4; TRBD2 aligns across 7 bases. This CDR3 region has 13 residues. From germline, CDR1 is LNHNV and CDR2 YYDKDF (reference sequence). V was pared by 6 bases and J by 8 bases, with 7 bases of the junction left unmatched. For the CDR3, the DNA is TGTGCCACCAGATTTGGGACTATCGACATTCAGTACTTC. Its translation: CATRFGTIDIQYF. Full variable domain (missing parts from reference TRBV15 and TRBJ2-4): DAMVIQNPRYQVTQFGKPVTLSCSQTLNHNVMYWYQQKSSQAPKLLFHYYDKDFNNEADTPDNFQSRRPNTSFCFLDIRSPGLGDTAMYLCATRFGTIDIQYFGAGTRLSVL.

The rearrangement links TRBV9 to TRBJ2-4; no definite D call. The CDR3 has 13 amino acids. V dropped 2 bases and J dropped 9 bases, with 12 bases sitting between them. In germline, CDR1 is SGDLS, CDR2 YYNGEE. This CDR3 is CASSVQRRSIQYF. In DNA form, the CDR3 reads TGTGCCAGCAGCGTGCAGAGGCGTAGCATTCAGTACTTC.

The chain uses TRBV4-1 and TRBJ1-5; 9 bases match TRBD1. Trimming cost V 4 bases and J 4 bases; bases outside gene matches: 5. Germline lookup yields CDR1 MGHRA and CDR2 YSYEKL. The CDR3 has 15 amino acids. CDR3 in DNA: TGCGCCAGCAGCCGCGCCGGGACAGGGAATCAGCCCCAGCATTTT. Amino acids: CASSRAGTGNQPQHF.

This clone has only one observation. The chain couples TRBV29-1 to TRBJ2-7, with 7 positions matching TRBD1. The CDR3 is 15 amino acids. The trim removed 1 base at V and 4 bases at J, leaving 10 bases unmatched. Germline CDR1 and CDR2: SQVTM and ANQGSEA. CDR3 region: CSVEVGTESPYEQYF. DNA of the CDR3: TGCAGCGTTGAAGTGGGGACAGAAAGCCCTTACGAGCAGTACTTC.

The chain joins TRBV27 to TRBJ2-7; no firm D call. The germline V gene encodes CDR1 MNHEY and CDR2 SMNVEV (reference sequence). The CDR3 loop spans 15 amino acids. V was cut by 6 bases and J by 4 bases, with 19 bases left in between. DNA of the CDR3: TGTGCCAGCAGCCCGACGATGACACCGATATACGAGCAGTACTTC. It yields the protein CASSPTMTPIYEQYF.

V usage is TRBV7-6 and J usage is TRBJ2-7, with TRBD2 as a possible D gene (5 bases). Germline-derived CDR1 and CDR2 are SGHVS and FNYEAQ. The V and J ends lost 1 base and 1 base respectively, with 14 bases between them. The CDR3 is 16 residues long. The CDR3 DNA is TGTGCCAGCAGCTTAGAGATCACGGGAACTTCCTACGAGCAGTACTTC. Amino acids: CASSLEITGTSYEQYF. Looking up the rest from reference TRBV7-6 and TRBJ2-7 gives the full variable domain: GAGVSQSPRYKVTKRGQDVALRCDPISGHVSLYWYRQALGQGPEFLTYFNYEAQQDKSGLPNDRFSAERPEGSISTLTIQRTEQRDSAMYRCASSLEITGTSYEQYFGPGTRLTVT.

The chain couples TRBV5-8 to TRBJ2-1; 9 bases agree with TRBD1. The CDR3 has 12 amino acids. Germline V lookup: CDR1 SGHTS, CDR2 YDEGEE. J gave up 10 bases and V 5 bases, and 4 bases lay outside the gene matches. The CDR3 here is CASRDRGWEQFF. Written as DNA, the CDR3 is TGTGCCAGCAGGGACAGGGGCTGGGAGCAGTTCTTC.